The clone carrying this TCR beta chain was found a few times. Its cognate antigen is unknown. The record originates from a study of T-cell reconstitution after alpha-beta-depleted transplantation in children. Study-wide points: Among T cells one year after transplant, newly produced cells accounted for most counts and diversity. For some patients, TCRbeta diversity was high at day 60 because of recipient T cells and thymic progenitors that survived. Reports say that about two months after transplant, the alpha-beta T cells came out of several hundred graft clones that had expanded.

For TCRbeta, the library was prepared with unique molecular identifiers. One entry per CDR3 protein, called by TCRdb with MiXCR from the PCR reads. The table includes approximately 230,000 distinct CDR3 sequences, approximately 24% detected once. This TCR derives from a female patient aged 2 to 10 who had a stem cell transplant for congenital amegakaryocytic thrombocytopenia, so the T cells may come from the graft donor. This specimen was PBMCs, mostly from graft donor cells, taken 360 days after TCRalphabeta/CD19-depleted stem cell transplant.

The CDR3 is CASSGQGVRETQYF. CDR3 DNA: TGTGCCAGTAGTGGACAGGGGGTAAGAGAGACCCAGTACTTC. The chain carries TRBV19 and TRBJ2-5; 10 nucleotides align to TRBD1. The V gene end was trimmed by 5 bases and the J gene end by 4 bases; junction bases not matched to a gene: 4. Germline lookup yields CDR1 LNHDA and CDR2 SQIVND (reference sequence). The CDR3 runs 14 residues.